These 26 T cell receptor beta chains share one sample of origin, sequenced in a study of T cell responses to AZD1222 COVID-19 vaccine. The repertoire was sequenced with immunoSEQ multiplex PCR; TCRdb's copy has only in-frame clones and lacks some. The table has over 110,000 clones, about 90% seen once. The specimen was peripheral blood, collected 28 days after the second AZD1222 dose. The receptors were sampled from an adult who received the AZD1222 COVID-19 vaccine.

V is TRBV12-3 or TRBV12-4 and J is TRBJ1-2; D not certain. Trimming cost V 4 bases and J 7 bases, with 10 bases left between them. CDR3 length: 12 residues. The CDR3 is CASSWASGGYTF. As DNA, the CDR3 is TGTGCCAGCAGTTGGGCCTCGGGTGGCTACACCTTC.

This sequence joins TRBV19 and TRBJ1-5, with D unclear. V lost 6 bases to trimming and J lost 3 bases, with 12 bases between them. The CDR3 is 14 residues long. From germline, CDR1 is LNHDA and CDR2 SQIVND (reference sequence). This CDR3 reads CASRARHPNQPQHF. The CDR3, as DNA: TGTGCCAGTAGGGCCCGACACCCCAATCAGCCCCAGCATTTT.

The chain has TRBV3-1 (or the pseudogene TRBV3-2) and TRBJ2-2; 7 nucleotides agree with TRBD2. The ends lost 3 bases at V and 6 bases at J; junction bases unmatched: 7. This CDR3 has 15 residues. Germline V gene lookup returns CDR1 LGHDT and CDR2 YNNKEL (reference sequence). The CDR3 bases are TGTGCCAGCAGCCACCCCCCGGGGGGACCCGGGGAGCTGTTTTTT. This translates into CASSHPPGGPGELFF.

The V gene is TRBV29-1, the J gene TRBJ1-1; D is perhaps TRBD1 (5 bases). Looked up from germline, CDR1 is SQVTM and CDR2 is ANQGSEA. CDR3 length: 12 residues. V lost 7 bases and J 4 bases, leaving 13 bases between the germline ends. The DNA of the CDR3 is TGCAGCGGGCTCTACGGGGGCACTGAAGCTTTCTTT. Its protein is CSGLYGGTEAFF.

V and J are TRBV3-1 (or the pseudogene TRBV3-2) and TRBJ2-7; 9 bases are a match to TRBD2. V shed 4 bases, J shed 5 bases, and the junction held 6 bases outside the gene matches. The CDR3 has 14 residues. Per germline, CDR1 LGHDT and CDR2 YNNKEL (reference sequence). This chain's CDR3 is CASSPWAGGNEQYF. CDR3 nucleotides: TGTGCCAGCAGCCCGTGGGCGGGAGGGAACGAGCAGTACTTC.

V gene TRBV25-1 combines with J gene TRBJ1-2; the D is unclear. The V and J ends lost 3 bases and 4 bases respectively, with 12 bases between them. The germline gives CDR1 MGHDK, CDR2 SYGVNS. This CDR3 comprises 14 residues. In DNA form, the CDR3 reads TGTGCCAGCAGTGACAGGCGCTGGGGCTATGGCTACACCTTC. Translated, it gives CASSDRRWGYGYTF.

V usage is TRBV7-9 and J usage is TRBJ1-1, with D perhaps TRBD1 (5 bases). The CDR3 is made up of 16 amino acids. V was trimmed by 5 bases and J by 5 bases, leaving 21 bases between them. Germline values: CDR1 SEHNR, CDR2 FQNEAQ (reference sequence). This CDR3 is CASSVGGKGKGTEAFF. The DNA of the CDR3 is TGTGCCAGCAGCGTCGGGGGGAAGGGGAAAGGGACTGAAGCTTTCTTT.

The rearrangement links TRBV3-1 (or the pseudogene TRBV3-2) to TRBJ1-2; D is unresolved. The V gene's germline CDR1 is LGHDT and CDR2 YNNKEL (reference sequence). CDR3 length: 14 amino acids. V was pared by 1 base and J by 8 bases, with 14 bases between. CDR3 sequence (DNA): TGTGCCAGCAGCCAAGCGGCAGATACTATGGGCTACACCTTC. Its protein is CASSQAADTMGYTF.

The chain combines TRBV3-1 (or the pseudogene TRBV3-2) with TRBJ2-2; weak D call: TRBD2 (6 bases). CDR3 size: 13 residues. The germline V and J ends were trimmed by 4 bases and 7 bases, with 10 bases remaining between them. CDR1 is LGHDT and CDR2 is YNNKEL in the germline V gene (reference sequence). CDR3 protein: CASSPGVYGELFF. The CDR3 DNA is TGTGCCAGCAGCCCGGGGGTCTACGGGGAGCTGTTTTTT.

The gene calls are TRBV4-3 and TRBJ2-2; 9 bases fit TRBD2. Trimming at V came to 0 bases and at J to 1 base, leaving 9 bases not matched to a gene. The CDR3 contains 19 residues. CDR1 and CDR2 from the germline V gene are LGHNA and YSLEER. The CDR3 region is CASSQDYGGGALNTGELFF. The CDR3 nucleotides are TGCGCCAGCAGCCAAGACTATGGCGGGGGGGCCTTGAACACCGGGGAGCTGTTTTTT.

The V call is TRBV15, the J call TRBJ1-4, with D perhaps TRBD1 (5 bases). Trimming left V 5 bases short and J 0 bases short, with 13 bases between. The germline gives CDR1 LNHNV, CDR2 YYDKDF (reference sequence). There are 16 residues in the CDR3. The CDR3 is CATSGGRWATNEKLFF. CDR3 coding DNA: TGTGCCACCAGCGGGGGACGGTGGGCAACTAATGAAAAACTGTTTTTT.

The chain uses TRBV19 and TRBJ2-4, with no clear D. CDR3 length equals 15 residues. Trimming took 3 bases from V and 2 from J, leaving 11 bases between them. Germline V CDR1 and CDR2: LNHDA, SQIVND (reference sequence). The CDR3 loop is CASSMAARTKNIQYF. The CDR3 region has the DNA TGTGCCAGTAGTATGGCCGCCAGGACCAAAAACATTCAGTACTTC.

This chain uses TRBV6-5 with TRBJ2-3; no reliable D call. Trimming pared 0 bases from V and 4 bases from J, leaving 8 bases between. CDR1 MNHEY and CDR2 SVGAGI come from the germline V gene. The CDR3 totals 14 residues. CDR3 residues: CASSYSEMADTQYF. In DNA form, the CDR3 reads TGTGCCAGCAGTTACTCGGAGATGGCAGATACGCAGTATTTT.

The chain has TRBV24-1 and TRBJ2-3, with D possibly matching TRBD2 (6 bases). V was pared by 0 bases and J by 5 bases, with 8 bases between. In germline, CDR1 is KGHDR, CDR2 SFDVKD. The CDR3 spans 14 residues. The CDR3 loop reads CATSDLTGVDTQYF. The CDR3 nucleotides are TGTGCCACCAGTGATTTGACGGGGGTAGATACGCAGTATTTT.

The DNA of the CDR3 is TGTGCCAGCAGCTGGGGACTAGCGGGATTAGAGACCCAGTACTTC. It yields the protein CASSWGLAGLETQYF. This chain uses TRBV13 with TRBJ2-5; 13 bases line up with TRBD2. Trimming took 4 bases from V and 4 from J; bases not matched to a gene: 3. The CDR3 is 15 residues long. Looked up from germline, CDR1 is PRHDT and CDR2 is FYEKMQ (reference sequence).

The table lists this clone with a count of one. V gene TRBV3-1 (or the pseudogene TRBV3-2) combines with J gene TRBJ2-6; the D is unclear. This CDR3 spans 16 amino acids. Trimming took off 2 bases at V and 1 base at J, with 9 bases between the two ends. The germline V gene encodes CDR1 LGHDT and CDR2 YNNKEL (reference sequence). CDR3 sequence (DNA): TGTGCCAGCAGCCAATCGCTACTATCTGGGGCCAACGTCCTGACTTTC. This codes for CASSQSLLSGANVLTF.

The CDR3 loop reads CASNPGLNTEAFF. DNA for the CDR3: TGTGCCAGCAATCCGGGATTGAACACTGAAGCTTTCTTT. The genes are TRBV2 and TRBJ1-1; no reliable D call. Trimming removed 7 bases at V and 0 bases at J, with 9 bases between. The CDR3 loop spans 13 amino acids. Germline V CDR1 and CDR2: SNHLY, FYNNEI. Based on the CDR3 plus reference TRBV2 and TRBJ1-1, the full variable domain is EPEVTQTPSHQVTQMGQEVILRCVPISNHLYFYWYRQILGQKVEFLVSFYNNEISEKSEIFDDQFSVERPDGSNFTLKIRSTKLEDSAMYFCASNPGLNTEAFFGQGTRLTVV.

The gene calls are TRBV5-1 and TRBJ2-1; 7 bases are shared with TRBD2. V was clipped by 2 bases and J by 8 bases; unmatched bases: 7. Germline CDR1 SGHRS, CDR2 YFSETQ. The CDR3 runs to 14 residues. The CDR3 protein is CASSFSGGSYEQFF. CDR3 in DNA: TGCGCCAGCAGCTTTAGTGGCGGGAGCTATGAGCAGTTCTTC.

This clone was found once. The CDR3 sequence: CAWSVPGFYNEQFF. The CDR3 coding sequence is TGTGCCTGGAGTGTACCGGGCTTCTACAATGAGCAGTTCTTC. This sequence joins TRBV30 and TRBJ2-1, with D uncertain. The V end lost 0 bases, the J end lost 3 bases, and 9 bases lay between the germline ends. There are 14 residues in the CDR3. Germline V lookup: CDR1 GTSNPN, CDR2 SVGIG (reference sequence).

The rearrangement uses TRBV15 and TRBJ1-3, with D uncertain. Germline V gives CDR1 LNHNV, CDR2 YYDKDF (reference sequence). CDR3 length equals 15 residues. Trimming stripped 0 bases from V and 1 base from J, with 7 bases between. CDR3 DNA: TGTGCCACCAGCAGAGATAAAGGGTCTGGAAACACCATATATTTT. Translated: CATSRDKGSGNTIYF.

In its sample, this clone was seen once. The CDR3: CASSLETGRNQPQHF. In DNA, the CDR3 is TGTGCCAGCAGCTTAGAAACAGGGAGAAATCAGCCCCAGCATTTT. The gene calls are TRBV7-6 and TRBJ1-5, with D maybe TRBD1 (6 bases). The V gene lost 1 base and the J gene lost 4 bases, with 11 bases spanning the gap. Per the germline V gene, CDR1 is SGHVS and CDR2 is FNYEAQ. The CDR3 covers 15 residues.

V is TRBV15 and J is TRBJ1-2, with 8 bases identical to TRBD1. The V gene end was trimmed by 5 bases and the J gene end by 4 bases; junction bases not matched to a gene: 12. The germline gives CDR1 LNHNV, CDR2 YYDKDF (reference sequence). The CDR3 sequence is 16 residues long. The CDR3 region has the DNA TGTGCCACCAGCCCACTATCTTTTGACAGGGGCTATGGCTACACCTTC. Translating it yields CATSPLSFDRGYGYTF.

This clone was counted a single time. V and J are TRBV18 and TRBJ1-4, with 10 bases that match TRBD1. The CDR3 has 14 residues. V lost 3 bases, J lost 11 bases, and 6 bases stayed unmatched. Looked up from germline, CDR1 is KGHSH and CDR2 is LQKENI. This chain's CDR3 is CASSPGQGQRKLFF. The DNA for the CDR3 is TGTGCCAGCTCACCGGGACAGGGGCAACGGAAACTGTTTTTT.

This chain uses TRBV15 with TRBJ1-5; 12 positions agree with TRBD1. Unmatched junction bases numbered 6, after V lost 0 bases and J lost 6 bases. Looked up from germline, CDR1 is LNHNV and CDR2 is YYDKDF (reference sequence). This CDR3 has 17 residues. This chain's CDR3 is CATSRDKGQGAGQPQHF. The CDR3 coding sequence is TGTGCCACCAGCAGAGATAAGGGACAGGGGGCGGGTCAGCCCCAGCATTTT.

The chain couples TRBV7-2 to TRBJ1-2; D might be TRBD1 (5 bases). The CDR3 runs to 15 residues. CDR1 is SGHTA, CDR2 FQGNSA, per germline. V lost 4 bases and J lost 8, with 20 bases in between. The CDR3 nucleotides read TGTGCCAGCAGCTCCCCGGGACCTTCTCAGGGAGGCTACACCTTC. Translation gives CASSSPGPSQGGYTF.

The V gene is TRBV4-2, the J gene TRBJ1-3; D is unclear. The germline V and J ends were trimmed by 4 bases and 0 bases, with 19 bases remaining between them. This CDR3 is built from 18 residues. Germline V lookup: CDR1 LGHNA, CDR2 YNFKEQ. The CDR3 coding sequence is TGTGCCAGCAGCCCCCTACCGGTCGTGCGCAGCTCTGGAAACACCATATATTTT. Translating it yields CASSPLPVVRSSGNTIYF.